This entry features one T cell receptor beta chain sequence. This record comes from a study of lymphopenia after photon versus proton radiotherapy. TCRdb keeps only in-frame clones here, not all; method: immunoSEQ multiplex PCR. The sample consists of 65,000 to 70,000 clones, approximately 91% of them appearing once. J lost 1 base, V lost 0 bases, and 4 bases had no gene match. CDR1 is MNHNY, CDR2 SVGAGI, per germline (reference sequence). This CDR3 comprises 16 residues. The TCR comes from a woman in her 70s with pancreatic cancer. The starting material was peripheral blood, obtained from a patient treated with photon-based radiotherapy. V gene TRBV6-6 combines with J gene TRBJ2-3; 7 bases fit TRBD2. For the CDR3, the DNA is TGTGCCAGCAGTTACTCGAGGCTAGCGGGCACAGATACGCAGTATTTT. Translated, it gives CASSYSRLAGTDTQYF.